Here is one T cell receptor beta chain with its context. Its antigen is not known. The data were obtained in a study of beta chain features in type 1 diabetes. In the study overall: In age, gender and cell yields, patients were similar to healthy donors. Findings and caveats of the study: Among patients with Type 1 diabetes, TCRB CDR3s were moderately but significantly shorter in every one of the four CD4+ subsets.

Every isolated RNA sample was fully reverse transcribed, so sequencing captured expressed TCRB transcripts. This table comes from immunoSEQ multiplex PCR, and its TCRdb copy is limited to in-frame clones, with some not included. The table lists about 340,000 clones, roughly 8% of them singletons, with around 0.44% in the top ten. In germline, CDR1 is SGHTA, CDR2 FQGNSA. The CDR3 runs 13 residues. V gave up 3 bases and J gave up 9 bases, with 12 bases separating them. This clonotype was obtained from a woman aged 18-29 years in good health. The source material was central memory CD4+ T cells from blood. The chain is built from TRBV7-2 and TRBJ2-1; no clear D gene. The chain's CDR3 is CASSFGAGAEQFF. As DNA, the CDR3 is TGTGCCAGCAGCTTTGGCGCAGGAGCTGAGCAGTTCTTC.